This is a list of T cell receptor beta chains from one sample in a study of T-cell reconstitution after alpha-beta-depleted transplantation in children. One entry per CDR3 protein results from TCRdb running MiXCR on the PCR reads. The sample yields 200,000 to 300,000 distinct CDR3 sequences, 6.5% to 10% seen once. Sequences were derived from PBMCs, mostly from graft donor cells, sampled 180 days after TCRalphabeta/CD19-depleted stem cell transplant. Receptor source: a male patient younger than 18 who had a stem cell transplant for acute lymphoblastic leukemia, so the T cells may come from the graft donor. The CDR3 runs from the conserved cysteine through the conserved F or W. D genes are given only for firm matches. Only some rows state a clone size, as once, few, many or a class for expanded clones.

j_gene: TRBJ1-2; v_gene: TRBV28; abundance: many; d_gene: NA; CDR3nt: TGTGCCAGCACCCATCCCCAGGGTTTTAGGGCTTCTGGTGGCTACACCTTC; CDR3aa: CASTHPQGFRASGGYTF
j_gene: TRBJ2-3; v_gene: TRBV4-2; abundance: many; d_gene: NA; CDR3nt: TGTGCCAGCAGCCCCCTCTCGAGTTCCGATACGCAGTATTTT; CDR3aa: CASSPLSSSDTQYF
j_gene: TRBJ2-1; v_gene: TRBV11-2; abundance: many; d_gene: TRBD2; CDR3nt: TGTGCCAGCAGCTTAACAGCGGGGGGCTACAATGAGCAGTTCTTC; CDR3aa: CASSLTAGGYNEQFF
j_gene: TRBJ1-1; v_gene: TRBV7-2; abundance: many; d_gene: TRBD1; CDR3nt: TGTGCCAGCAGCTCCAGGGGGCGAAAAACTGAAGCTTTCTTT; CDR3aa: CASSSRGRKTEAFF
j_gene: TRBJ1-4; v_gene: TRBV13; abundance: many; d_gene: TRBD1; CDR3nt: TGTGCCAGCAGCCGCCGAAAGGGGACAGGGGTCGAAAAACTGTTTTTT; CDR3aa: CASSRRKGTGVEKLFF
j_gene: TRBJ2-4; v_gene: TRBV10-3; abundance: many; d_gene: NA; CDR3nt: TGTGCCATCAGTGCAACACCAACCTTAGCCAAAAACATTCAGTACTTC; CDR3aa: CAISATPTLAKNIQYF
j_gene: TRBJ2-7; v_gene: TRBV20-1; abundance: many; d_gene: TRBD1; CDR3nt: TGCAGTGCTAGAAGGGACAGGGGGCACGAGCAGTACTTC; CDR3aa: CSARRDRGHEQYF
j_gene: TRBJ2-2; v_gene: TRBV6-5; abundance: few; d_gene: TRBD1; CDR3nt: TGTGCCAGCAGTTACTTTGCGGGACAGGGGCGCGCCGGGGAGCTGTTTTTT; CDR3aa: CASSYFAGQGRAGELFF
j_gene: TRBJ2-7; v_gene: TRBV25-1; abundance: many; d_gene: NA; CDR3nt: TGTGCCAGCAGTTTGGGTAGGGGGAGGGCCGGCGAGCAGTACTTC; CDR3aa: CASSLGRGRAGEQYF
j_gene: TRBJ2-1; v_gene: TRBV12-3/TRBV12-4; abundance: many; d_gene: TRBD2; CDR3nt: TGTGCCAGCAGTTCCCCCCTGCGGGAGGTGGGCAATGAGCAGTTCTTC; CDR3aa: CASSSPLREVGNEQFF
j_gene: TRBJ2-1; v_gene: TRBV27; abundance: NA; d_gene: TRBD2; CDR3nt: TGTGCCAGCAGTTGGAACGGGGGGGCCCGTGAGCAGTTCTTC; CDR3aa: CASSWNGGAREQFF
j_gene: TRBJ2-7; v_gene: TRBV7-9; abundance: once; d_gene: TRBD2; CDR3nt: TGTGCCAGCAGCTTAGGAGAGGGTCACAGCCGGACTAGCGGGAGGGTCTTC; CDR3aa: CASSLGEGHSRTSGRVF
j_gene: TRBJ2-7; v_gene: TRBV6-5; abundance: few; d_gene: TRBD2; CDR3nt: TGTGCCAGCAGTTACACTCCGGGGGGGAGGCTAGCGTCCGAGCAGTACTTC; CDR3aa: CASSYTPGGRLASEQYF
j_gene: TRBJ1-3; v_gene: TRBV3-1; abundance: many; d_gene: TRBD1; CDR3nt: TGTGCCAGCAGCCAAGAGGACAGGTACTCTGGAAACACCATATATTTT; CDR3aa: CASSQEDRYSGNTIYF
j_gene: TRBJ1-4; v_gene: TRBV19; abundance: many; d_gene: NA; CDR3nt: TGTGCCAGTATTCCGGGAGGGCGAGCTGAAAAACTGTTTTTT; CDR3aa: CASIPGGRAEKLFF
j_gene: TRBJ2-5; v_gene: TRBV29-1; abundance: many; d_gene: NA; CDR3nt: TGCAGCGTTGAAAGGGGTGGTCGGGAGACCCAGTACTTC; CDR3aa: CSVERGGRETQYF
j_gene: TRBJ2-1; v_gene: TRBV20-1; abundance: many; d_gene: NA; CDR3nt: TGCAGTGCTAGGAAATCTATCCCCCCGGGGGAGCAGTTCTTC; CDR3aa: CSARKSIPPGEQFF
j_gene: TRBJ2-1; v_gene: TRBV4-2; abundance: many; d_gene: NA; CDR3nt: TGTGCCAGCAGCCAAGATTTAGGGTGGCGGGTCGCGGACGCCAATGAGCAGTTCTTC; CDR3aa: CASSQDLGWRVADANEQFF
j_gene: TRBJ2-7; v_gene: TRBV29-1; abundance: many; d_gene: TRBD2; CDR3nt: TGCAGCGTTGCTCTGGGACAGACTAATAGCGGGAGTTACGAGCAGTACTTC; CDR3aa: CSVALGQTNSGSYEQYF
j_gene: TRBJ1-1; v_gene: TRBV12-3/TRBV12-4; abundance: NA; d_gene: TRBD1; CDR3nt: TGTGCCAGCAGTCCCACAGGGGGCGCAAATCGAGCCTTT; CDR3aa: CASSPTGGANRAF
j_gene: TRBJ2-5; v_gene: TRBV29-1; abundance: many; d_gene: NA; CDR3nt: TGCAGCGTTGAGGACGGAGAGACCCAGTACTTC; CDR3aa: CSVEDGETQYF
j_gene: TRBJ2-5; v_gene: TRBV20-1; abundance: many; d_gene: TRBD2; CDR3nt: TGCAGTGCTAGAGATCGGGGACTAGCAGTGAACCAAGAGACCCAGTACTTC; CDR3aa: CSARDRGLAVNQETQYF
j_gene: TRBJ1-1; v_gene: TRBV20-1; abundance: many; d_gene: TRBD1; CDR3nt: TGCAGTGCTAGAACCGGACAGGGGGGAATTGAAGCTTTCTTT; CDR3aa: CSARTGQGGIEAFF
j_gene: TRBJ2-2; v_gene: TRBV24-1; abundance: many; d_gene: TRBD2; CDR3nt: TGTGCCACCAGTGAAGGTAGCGGGGACACCGGGGAGCTGTTTTTT; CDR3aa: CATSEGSGDTGELFF
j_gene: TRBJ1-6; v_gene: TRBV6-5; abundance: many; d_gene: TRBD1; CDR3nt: TGTGCCAGCAGTTCCCAAGGGGGACAGGGTAATTCACCCCTCCACTTT; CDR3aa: CASSSQGGQGNSPLHF
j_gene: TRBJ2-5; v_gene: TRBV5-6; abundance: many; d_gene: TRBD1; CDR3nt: TGTGCCAGCAGCTTGGCCGCAGGGGGACGGGAGACCCAGTACTTC; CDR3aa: CASSLAAGGRETQYF
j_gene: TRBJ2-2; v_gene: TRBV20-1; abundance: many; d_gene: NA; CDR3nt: TGCAGTGCTAGCGCGGACGCGGGCGGGGAGCTGTTTTTT; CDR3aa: CSASADAGGELFF
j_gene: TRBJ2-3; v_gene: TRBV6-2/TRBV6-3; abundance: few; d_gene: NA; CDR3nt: TGTGCCAGCAGTTACGCAGCGGCGCAGTATTTT; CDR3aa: CASSYAAAQYF